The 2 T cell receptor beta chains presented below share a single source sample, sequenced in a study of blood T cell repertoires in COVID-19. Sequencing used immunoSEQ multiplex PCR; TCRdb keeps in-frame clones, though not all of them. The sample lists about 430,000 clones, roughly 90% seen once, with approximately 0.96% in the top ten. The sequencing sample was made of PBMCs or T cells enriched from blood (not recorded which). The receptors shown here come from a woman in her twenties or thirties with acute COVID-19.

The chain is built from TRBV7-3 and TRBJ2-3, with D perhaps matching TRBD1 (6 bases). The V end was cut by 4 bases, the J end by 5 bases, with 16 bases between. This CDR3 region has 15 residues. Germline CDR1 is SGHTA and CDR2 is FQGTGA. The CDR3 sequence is CASSSTHREGDTQYF. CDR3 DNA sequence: TGTGCCAGCAGCTCCACACACAGGGAAGGAGATACGCAGTATTTT.

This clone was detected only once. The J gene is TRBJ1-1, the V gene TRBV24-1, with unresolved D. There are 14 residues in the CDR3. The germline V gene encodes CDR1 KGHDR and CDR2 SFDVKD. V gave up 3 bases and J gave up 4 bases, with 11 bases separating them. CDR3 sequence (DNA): TGTGCCACCAGTGATCCAACCTCGGGCACTGAAGCTTTCTTT. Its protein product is CATSDPTSGTEAFF.